This T cell receptor beta chain is drawn from a study of shared clonotypes between healthy human individuals. Across the whole study: A couple of women and three men aged 18 to 49 made up the donors. Study findings and constraints: Naive CD4 clonotypes were shared across a handful of donors at roughly 5%. Non-shared clonotypes showed lower generation probabilities than clonotypes common to all four donors.

Investigators divided CD4+ cells into CD45RA+ naive and CD45RA-negative memory subsets. Germline CDR1 is SEHNR and CDR2 is FQNEAQ (reference sequence). CDR3 length: 16 amino acids. J lost 2 bases, V lost 2 bases, and 8 bases had no gene match. Some clones are missing from TCRdb's copy, which holds only in-frame ones; the method was immunoSEQ multiplex PCR. The sample contains roughly 2.4 million clones, 95% of which appear only once. With regard to this clone: As yet, its antigen is unknown.

This chain connects TRBV7-9 to TRBJ2-7, with TRBD2 matching 8 bases. Sequenced: naive CD4+ T cells sorted from blood. The subset: CD45RA+ positively selected. This TCR derives from a man aged 18 to 30 in good health. The CDR3: CASSLRASGRAYEQYF. The CDR3 DNA reads as TGTGCCAGCAGCTTACGCGCTAGCGGGCGAGCCTACGAGCAGTACTTC. Combining the CDR3 with reference TRBV7-9 and TRBJ2-7 gives the whole variable domain DTGVSQNPRHKITKRGQNVTFRCDPISEHNRLYWYRQTLGQGPEFLTYFQNEAQLEKSRLLSDRFSAERPKGSFSTLEIQRTEQGDSAMYLCASSLRASGRAYEQYFGPGTRLTVT.